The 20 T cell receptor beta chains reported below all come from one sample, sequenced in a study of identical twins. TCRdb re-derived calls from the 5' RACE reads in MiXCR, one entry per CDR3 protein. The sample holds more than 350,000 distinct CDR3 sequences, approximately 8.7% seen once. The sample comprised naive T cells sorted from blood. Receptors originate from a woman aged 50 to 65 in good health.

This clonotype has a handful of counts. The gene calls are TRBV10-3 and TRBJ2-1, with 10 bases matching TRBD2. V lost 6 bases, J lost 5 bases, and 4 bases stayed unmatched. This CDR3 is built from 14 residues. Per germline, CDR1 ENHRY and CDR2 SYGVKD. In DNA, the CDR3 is TGTGCCATCAGGCTAGCGGGAGCTGACAATGAGCAGTTCTTC. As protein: CAIRLAGADNEQFF.

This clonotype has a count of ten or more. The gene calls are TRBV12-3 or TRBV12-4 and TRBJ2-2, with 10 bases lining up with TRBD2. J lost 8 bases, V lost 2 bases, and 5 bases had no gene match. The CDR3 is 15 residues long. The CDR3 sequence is CASSLLAGAGGELFF. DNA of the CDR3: TGTGCCAGCAGTTTACTAGCGGGAGCAGGAGGGGAGCTGTTTTTT.

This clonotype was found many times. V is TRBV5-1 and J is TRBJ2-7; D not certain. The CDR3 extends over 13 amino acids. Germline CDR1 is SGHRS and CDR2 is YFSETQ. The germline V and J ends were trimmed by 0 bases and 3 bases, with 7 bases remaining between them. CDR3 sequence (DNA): TGCGCCAGCAGCTTGGTTCCAGGCTACGAGCAGTACGTC. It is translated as CASSLVPGYEQYV.

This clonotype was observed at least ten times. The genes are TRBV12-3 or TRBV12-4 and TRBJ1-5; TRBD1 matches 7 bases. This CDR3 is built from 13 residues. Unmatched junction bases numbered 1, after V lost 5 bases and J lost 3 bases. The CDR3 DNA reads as TGTGCCAGCAGTGACAGGGTCAATCAGCCCCAGCATTTT. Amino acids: CASSDRVNQPQHF.

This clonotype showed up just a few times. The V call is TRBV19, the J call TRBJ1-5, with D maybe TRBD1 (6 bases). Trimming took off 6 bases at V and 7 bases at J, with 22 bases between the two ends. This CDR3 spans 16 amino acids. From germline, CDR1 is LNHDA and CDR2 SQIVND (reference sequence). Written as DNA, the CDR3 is TGTGCCAGTAGCCAGGGGTGGCCAGGCACAGGGCAGCCCCAGCATTTT. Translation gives CASSQGWPGTGQPQHF. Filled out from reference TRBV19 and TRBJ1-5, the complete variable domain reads DGGITQSPKYLFRKEGQNVTLSCEQNLNHDAMYWYRQDPGQGLRLIYYSQIVNDFQKGDIAEGYSVSREKKESFPLTVTSAQKNPTAFYLCASSQGWPGTGQPQHFGDGTRLSIL.

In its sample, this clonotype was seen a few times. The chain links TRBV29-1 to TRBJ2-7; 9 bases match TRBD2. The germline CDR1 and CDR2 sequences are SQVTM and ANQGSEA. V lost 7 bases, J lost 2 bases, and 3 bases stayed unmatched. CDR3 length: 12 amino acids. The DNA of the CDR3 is TGCAGCGCTAGCGGGGTAGCCTACGAGCAGTACTTC. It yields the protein CSASGVAYEQYF.

The CDR3 loop reads CSAARRAGGYNEQFF. In nucleotides, the CDR3 is TGCAGTGCCGCACGCCGGGCGGGAGGGTACAATGAGCAGTTCTTC. The chain joins TRBV20-1 to TRBJ2-1, with 9 bases aligning to TRBD2. With 6 bases clipped from V and 4 bases from J, the junction kept 10 bases outside the gene matches. The CDR3 consists of 15 residues. Germline V gene data show CDR1 as DFQATT and CDR2 as SNEGSKA (reference sequence).

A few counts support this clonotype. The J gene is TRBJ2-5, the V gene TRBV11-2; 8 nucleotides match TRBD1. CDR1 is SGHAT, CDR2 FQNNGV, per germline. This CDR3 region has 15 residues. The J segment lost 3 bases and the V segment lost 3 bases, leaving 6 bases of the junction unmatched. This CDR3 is CASSFSGGWKETQYF. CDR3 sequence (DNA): TGTGCCAGCAGCTTCTCAGGGGGCTGGAAAGAGACCCAGTACTTC. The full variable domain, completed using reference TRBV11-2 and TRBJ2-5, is EAGVAQSPRYKIIEKRQSVAFWCNPISGHATLYWYQQILGQGPKLLIQFQNNGVVDDSQLPKDRFSAERLKGVDSTLKIQPAKLEDSAVYLCASSFSGGWKETQYFGPGTRLLVL.

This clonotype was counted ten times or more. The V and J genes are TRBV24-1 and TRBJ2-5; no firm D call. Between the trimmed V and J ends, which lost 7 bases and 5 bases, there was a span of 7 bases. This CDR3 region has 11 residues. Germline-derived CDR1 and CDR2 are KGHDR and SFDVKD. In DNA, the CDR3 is TGTGCCACCAGCGTAGACGAGACCCAGTACTTC. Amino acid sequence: CATSVDETQYF.

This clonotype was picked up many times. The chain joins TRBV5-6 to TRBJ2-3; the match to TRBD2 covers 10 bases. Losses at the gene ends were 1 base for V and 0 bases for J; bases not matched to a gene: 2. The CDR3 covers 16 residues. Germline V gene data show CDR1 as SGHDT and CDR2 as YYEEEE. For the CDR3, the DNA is TGTGCCAGCAGCTTGCTAGCGGGGGTTAGCACAGATACGCAGTATTTT. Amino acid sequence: CASSLLAGVSTDTQYF.

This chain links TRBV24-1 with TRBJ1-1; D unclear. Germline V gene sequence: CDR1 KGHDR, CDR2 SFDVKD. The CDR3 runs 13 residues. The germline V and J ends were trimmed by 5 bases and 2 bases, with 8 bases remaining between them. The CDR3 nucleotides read TGTGCCACCAGTGCGGAGGGAAACACTGAAGCTTTCTTT. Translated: CATSAEGNTEAFF.

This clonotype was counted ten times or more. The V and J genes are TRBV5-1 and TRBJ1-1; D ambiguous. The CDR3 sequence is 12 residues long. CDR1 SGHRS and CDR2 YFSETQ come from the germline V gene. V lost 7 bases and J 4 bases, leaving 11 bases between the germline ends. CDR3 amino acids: CASGHGVTEAFF. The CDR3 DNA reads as TGCGCCAGCGGTCACGGGGTCACTGAAGCTTTCTTT.

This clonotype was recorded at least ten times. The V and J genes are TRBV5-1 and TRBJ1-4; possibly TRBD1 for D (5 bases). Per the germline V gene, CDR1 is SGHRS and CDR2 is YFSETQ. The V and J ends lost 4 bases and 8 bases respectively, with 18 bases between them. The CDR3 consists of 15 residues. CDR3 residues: CASSTTPGSGEKLFF. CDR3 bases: TGCGCCAGCAGCACTACCCCGGGTTCAGGGGAAAAACTGTTTTTT.

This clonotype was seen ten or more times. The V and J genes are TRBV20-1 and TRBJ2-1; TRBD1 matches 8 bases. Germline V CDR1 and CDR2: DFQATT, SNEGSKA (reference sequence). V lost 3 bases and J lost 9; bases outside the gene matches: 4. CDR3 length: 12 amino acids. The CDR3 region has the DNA TGCAGTGCTAGCCAGACAGGGGTTGAGCAGTTCTTC. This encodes CSASQTGVEQFF.

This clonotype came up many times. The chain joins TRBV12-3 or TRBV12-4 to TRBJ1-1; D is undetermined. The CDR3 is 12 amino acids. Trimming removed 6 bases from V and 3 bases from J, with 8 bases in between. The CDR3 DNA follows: TGTGCCAGCAGCCTATTAGACACTGAAGCTTTCTTT. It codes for CASSLLDTEAFF.

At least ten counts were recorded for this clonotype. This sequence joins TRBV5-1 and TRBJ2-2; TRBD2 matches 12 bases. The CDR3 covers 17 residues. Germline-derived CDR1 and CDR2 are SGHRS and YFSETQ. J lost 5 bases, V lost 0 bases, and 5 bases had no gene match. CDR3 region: CASSLETSGRYTGELFF. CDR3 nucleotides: TGCGCCAGCAGCTTGGAGACTAGCGGGAGATATACCGGGGAGCTGTTTTTT.

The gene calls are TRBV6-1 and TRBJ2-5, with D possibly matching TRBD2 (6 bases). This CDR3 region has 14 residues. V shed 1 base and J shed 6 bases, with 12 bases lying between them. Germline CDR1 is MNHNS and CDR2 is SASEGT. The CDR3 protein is CASSEGAGWQTQYF. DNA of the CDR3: TGTGCCAGCAGTGAAGGGGCGGGATGGCAGACCCAGTACTTC.

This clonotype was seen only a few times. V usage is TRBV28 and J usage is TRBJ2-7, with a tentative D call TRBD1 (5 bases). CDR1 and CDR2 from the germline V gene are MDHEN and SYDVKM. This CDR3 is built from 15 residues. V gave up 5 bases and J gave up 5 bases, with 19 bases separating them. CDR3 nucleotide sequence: TGTGCCAGCAGTCAACCGCAGGGTAGACAGAACGAGCAGTACTTC. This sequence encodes CASSQPQGRQNEQYF.

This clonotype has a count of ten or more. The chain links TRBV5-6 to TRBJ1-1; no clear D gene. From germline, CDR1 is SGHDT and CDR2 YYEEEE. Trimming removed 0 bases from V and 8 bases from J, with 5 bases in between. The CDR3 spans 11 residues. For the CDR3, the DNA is TGTGCCAGCAGCTTGGATGGGGAAGCTTTCTTT. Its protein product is CASSLDGEAFF.

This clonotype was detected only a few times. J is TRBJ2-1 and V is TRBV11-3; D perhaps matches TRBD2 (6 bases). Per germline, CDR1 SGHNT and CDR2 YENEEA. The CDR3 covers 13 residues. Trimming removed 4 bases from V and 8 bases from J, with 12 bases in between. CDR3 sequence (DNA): TGTGCCAGCAGCTCGGGGACTCCCCATGAGCAGTTCTTC. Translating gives CASSSGTPHEQFF.